Here is one TCR beta chain with its context. Antigen unknown. The data were obtained in a study of Tregs in tolerant kidney transplant recipients. Germline V CDR1 and CDR2: SEHNR, FQNEAQ (reference sequence). Trimming shortened V by 1 base and J by 2 bases, and 6 bases separated the two germline ends. CDR3 length: 13 residues. Study-level findings and limits: The most relevant donor-specific Treg TCRbeta repertoire apparently came from expansion with activated donor B cells. Biological reproducibility was not directly addressed in this study. Findings come from small patient numbers and require larger validation.

This table comes from immunoSEQ multiplex PCR, and its TCRdb copy is limited to in-frame clones, with some not included. The table lists some 110,000 clones, roughly nine tenths of them singletons. This chain uses TRBV7-9 with TRBJ2-7; D gene unclear. This receptor was taken from a human donor in good health. Input material: CD4+ T cells from blood. In DNA form, the CDR3 reads TGTGCCAGCAGCTTAGTGCCCCCCTACGAGCAGTACTTC. Protein product: CASSLVPPYEQYF.